The 20 T cell receptor beta chains in this list originate from one sample, sequenced in a study of T cells in Graves' hyperthyroidism and ophthalmopathy. The TCR beta CDR3 regions underwent amplification using RNA transcripts as the source. The primer set for the first-round RT-PCR of the TCR CDR3 was HTBI. MiXCR, run by TCRdb on the multiplex PCR reads, gives a single entry per CDR3 protein. The sample yields hundreds of thousands of distinct CDR3 sequences, around 20% seen once. Sequenced sample: blood. These receptors were taken from a woman between 45 and 60 years old with Graves' hyperthyroidism that later progressed to Graves' ophthalmopathy.

The V gene is TRBV30, the J gene TRBJ1-2; D gene uncertain. This CDR3 region has 13 residues. Trimming cost V 5 bases and J 5 bases, with 15 bases left between them. Germline values: CDR1 GTSNPN, CDR2 SVGIG (reference sequence). The CDR3 DNA follows: TGTGCCTGGTCGATGGGTTCGGGTTATGGCTACACCTTC. Amino acid sequence: CAWSMGSGYGYTF. The whole variable domain, filled in from reference TRBV30 and TRBJ1-2, reads SQTIHQWPATLVQPVGSPLSLECTVEGTSNPNLYWYRQAAGRGLQLLFYSVGIGQISSEVPQNLSASRPQDRQFILSSKKLLLSDSGFYLCAWSMGSGYGYTFGSGTRLTVV.

The chain combines TRBV27 with TRBJ2-1; D gene unclear. The germline V and J ends were trimmed by 2 bases and 5 bases, with 13 bases remaining between them. The CDR3 runs to 15 residues. Looked up from germline, CDR1 is MNHEY and CDR2 is SMNVEV (reference sequence). The CDR3 coding sequence is TGTGCCAGCAGTTTAGACGGCCCCGGGCACAATGAGCAGTTCTTC. Amino acids: CASSLDGPGHNEQFF.

The table lists this clonotype with a few counts. V is TRBV5-1 and J is TRBJ2-7; D is undetermined. The CDR3 runs to 13 residues. Germline CDR1 SGHRS, CDR2 YFSETQ. Trimming removed 1 base from V and 6 bases from J, with 11 bases in between. CDR3 in amino acids: CASSLTRNSEQYF. The DNA of the CDR3 is TGCGCCAGCAGCTTGACACGAAACTCCGAGCAGTACTTC.

J is TRBJ1-1 and V is TRBV7-2; D is uncertain. Trimming pared 1 base from V and 5 bases from J, leaving 8 bases between. The CDR3 loop spans 13 amino acids. Germline V gene sequence: CDR1 SGHTA, CDR2 FQGNSA. Here the CDR3 reads CASSLGPTTEAFF. In nucleotides, the CDR3 is TGTGCCAGCAGCTTAGGTCCGACGACTGAAGCTTTCTTT.

This chain links TRBV7-2 with TRBJ1-2; the match to TRBD1 covers 9 bases. From germline, CDR1 is SGHTA and CDR2 FQGNSA. This CDR3 region has 17 residues. Trimming at V came to 4 bases and at J to 5 bases, leaving 14 bases not matched to a gene. The CDR3 DNA follows: TGTGCCAGCAGCTCCATACGCACACAGGGGGCGGGGTATGGCTACACCTTC. This sequence encodes CASSSIRTQGAGYGYTF.

Concerning this clonotype: A much larger clone lies one base from this, so it may be a read error. The chain is built from TRBV7-9 and TRBJ2-1; possibly TRBD1 or TRBD2 for D (6 bases each). Germline V gene data show CDR1 as SEHNR and CDR2 as FQNEAQ (reference sequence). Trimming cost V 4 bases and J 3 bases, with 19 bases left between them. CDR3 size: 17 residues. DNA of the CDR3: TGTGCCAGCAGCTCCATTGGGGGGCTTGGACGCTACAATGAGCAGTTCTTC. Its protein product is CASSSIGGLGRYNEQFF.

The rearrangement joins TRBV10-1 to TRBJ1-3; D call uncertain. V was pared by 5 bases and J by 2 bases, with 7 bases between. The CDR3 contains 13 residues. In germline, CDR1 is WNHNN, CDR2 SYGVQD (reference sequence). The CDR3 is CASSPDPGNTIYF. In DNA form, the CDR3 reads TGCGCCAGCAGTCCAGATCCTGGAAACACCATATATTTT.

This chain uses TRBV5-4 with TRBJ2-5; D perhaps matches TRBD1 (5 bases). This CDR3 is built from 15 residues. Germline V lookup: CDR1 SGHNT, CDR2 YYREEE (reference sequence). Trimming removed 4 bases from V and 2 bases from J, with 15 bases in between. CDR3 residues: CASSGSRGAQETQYF. The CDR3 DNA is TGTGCCAGCAGCGGGTCCCGTGGGGCTCAAGAGACCCAGTACTTC.

This chain joins TRBV27 and TRBJ1-2, with 7 bases that match TRBD1. V lost 5 bases and J lost 4; bases outside the gene matches: 7. The CDR3 runs 14 residues. Germline-derived CDR1 and CDR2 are MNHEY and SMNVEV (reference sequence). The CDR3 coding sequence is TGTGCCAGCAGTCCCCAGGGGGGAACCTATGGCTACACCTTC. Amino acids: CASSPQGGTYGYTF.

The chain employs TRBV12-5 and TRBJ1-2, with 8 positions matching TRBD1. With 5 bases clipped from V and 4 bases from J, the junction kept 6 bases outside the gene matches. The CDR3 runs 14 residues. Looked up from germline, CDR1 is LGHNT and CDR2 is FRNRAP. Here the CDR3 reads CASGLWTGIYGYTF. The DNA for the CDR3 is TGTGCTAGTGGTCTCTGGACAGGGATCTATGGCTACACCTTC.

This clonotype occurred many times. The chain joins TRBV7-8 to TRBJ2-7, with 7 bases fitting TRBD1. V lost 5 bases to trimming and J lost 6 bases; unmatched junction nucleotides: 13. The CDR3 sequence is 15 residues long. CDR1 is SGHVS and CDR2 is FQNEAQ in the germline V gene. CDR3 sequence: CASSRRTGSWGEQYF. CDR3 coding DNA: TGTGCCAGCAGCCGCCGGACAGGCTCCTGGGGCGAGCAGTACTTC.

In this sample, this clonotype turned up many times. The J gene is TRBJ1-1, the V gene TRBV6-2 or TRBV6-3; D possibly corresponds to TRBD1 (5 bases). Germline V CDR1 and CDR2: MNHEY, SVGEGT. The CDR3 has 15 amino acids. V was cut by 7 bases and J by 3 bases, with 18 bases left in between. CDR3 bases: TGTGCCAGCACCTCCCGGGGGGGATTCCACACTGAAGCTTTCTTT. Translated, it gives CASTSRGGFHTEAFF.

This clonotype was counted many times. Germline is not matched at one junction end, which may reflect a read error. The chain links TRBV20-1 to TRBJ1-2, with D uncertain. The germline gives CDR1 DFQATT, CDR2 SNEGSKA (reference sequence). CDR3 length: 12 residues. Here the CDR3 DNA reads TGCAGTGCTGGAGACTCCGGCTATGGCTACACCTTC. This gives the protein CSAGDSGYGYTF.

This clonotype was seen a single time. The chain couples TRBV5-6 to TRBJ2-6; 10 nucleotides align to TRBD1. With V trimmed by 4 bases and J by 2 bases, 12 bases remained unmatched. The CDR3 has 19 residues. CDR1 and CDR2 from the germline V gene are SGHDT and YYEEEE. The CDR3 DNA follows: TGTGCCAGCAGCCAACGACGGGACAGGGGATTTGCTGGGGCCAACGTCCTGACTTTC. Protein product: CASSQRRDRGFAGANVLTF.

This clonotype was recorded many times. V is TRBV3-1 and J is TRBJ2-4; unclear D gene. V lost 0 bases and J lost 10, with 13 bases in between. The germline V gene has CDR1 LGHDT and CDR2 YNNKEL (reference sequence). The CDR3 has 14 amino acids. The CDR3 reads CASSQDRADDIQYF. The CDR3 DNA follows: TGTGCCAGCAGCCAAGATAGGGCAGACGATATTCAGTACTTC.

As concerns this clonotype: A read error may explain this, as a much larger clone is one base away. The V call is TRBV2, the J call TRBJ2-1; no clear D. Trimming removed 6 bases from V and 7 bases from J, with 13 bases in between. The CDR3 length is 13 residues. Germline V gives CDR1 SNHLY, CDR2 FYNNEI. CDR3 protein: CASRPTHGNEQFF. In DNA, the CDR3 is TGTGCCAGCAGGCCCACACATGGGAATGAGCAGTTCTTC.

The gene calls are TRBV5-6 and TRBJ1-4; 7 bases agree with TRBD1. Germline CDR1 is SGHDT and CDR2 is YYEEEE. The CDR3 consists of 14 residues. J lost 8 bases, V lost 4 bases, and 8 bases had no gene match. This CDR3 reads CASSLNRGVEKLFF. DNA of the CDR3: TGTGCCAGCAGCCTAAACAGGGGAGTGGAAAAACTGTTTTTT.

This clonotype appeared a few times. The chain links TRBV6-1 to TRBJ1-3; 7 bases agree with TRBD1. V lost 4 bases to trimming and J lost 2 bases; unmatched junction nucleotides: 5. This CDR3 region has 15 residues. The V gene's germline CDR1 is MNHNS and CDR2 SASEGT. The CDR3 loop reads CASSGYTGAGNTIYF. CDR3 sequence (DNA): TGTGCCAGCAGTGGTTACACAGGGGCTGGAAACACCATATATTTT.

This clonotype came up a few times. The chain combines TRBV7-9 with TRBJ2-7; a weak D match, TRBD2 (5 bases). This CDR3 region has 16 residues. Germline V gene sequence: CDR1 SEHNR, CDR2 FQNEAQ (reference sequence). With 4 bases removed from V and 4 bases from J, the gap between germline ends came to 20 bases. The CDR3 is CASSSSGRGLSYEQYF. In DNA, the CDR3 is TGTGCCAGCAGCTCCTCCGGTCGGGGTCTTTCGTACGAGCAGTACTTC.

For this clonotype: At one boundary the junction diverges from the germline segment, which might be a read error. This chain links TRBV7-2 with TRBJ2-7; the match to TRBD2 covers 7 bases. Per germline, CDR1 SGHTA and CDR2 FQGNSA. The length of the CDR3 is 15 residues. The CDR3 nucleotides read TGTGCCAGCGGCTTAGCGGTTGGACTAGACCTTTGGCAGTACTTC. Amino acids: CASGLAVGLDLWQYF.